The subject of this entry is one T cell receptor (beta chain). This clone was seen a few times. Its antigen target is currently unknown. The input lacks base qualities; no much larger clone sits a single base away. The sample originates from a study of beta chain features in type 1 diabetes (dated by TCRdb to 2017 to 2018). At the level of the whole study: Patients and healthy donors did not differ in mean age, gender distribution, total cell number or subset yield. Whereas all 30 or so donors provided naive and central memory subsets, regulatory and stem cell-like memory subsets were isolated from just 8 patients and roughly eight healthy donors. Across all samples, around 100 million sorted cells were examined, and cell number per subset correlated strongly with RNA yield. The study compared the TCRB repertoires of sorted circulating CD4+ T cell subsets in recently diagnosed type 1 diabetes patients with those in matched healthy donors.

Including the terminal cysteine and phenylalanine, the CDR3 comprises 12 residues. Only the CDR3 region is kept as DNA, spanning 36 bases read in frame from base 1. Trimming removed 4 bases from V and 4 bases from J, leaving 8 bases between the germline ends. As encoded in the germline V gene, CDR1 is SGHRS while CDR2 is YFSETQ. A single peripheral blood draw of approximately 120 mL on average was collected from each donor into heparinised tubes. Naive, central memory, regulatory and stem cell-like memory CD4+ T cells were sorted on a BD FACSAria II using a panel including CD45RO, CCR7, CD25, CD127, CD95 and CD27. All sorted populations exceeded 95% purity. Right away, PBMCs were isolated by Lymphoprep density gradient centrifugation and were stained directly, with no culture step. Samples were stained and sorted in pairs, with one healthy donor and one patient per experiment, so that batch effects were minimized.

Beyond this particular receptor, the publication reports: Because cDNA was sequenced instead of genomic DNA, activated cells with high expression could be over-represented, although the groups did not differ in activation or CD3 levels. Fewer insertions and more nucleotide deletions at VDJ recombination sites were observed in patients with type 1 diabetes, implying thymic rearrangement abnormalities. The naive, central memory and regulatory TCRB repertoires appeared to resemble one another more closely among patients than among healthy donors. Because the HLA sub-analyses included only small numbers of individuals, any influence of HLA type on TCRB rearrangement was left unresolved. Shorter templates might have been favored by PCR, but patient and control samples were amplified and corrected together, so both groups would have been affected equally by any skew. In all four CD4+ subsets, TCRB CDR3 length was moderately but significantly shorter in type 1 diabetes patients.

All of the isolated RNA was reverse transcribed with the High Capacity cDNA Reverse Transcription Kit, so expressed TCRB transcripts were sequenced. Naive, central memory and regulatory T cell samples underwent deep immunoSEQ sequencing, averaging about 3.57 million total reads per sample. Sorted cells were lysed in RLT buffer, and RNA was extracted using DNase-treated RNeasy Micro or Mini kits according to cell number. To prevent cross-contamination, every cell subset was processed on its own, while patient and healthy donor samples were processed together. The immunoSEQ multiplex PCR was used to amplify TCRB sequences from cDNA, generating 87-bp fragments that spanned the CDR3 region. Sequencing of the amplicons was performed on the Illumina HiSeq platform. The paper's processing steps were these. PCR bias was corrected computationally using synthetic template baselines, and reads within Hamming distance 2 were collapsed, with unmergeable singletons discarded. By aligning reads against IMGT, V, D and J genes, CDR3 length, and insertions or deletions at six rearrangement sites were assigned. Within each subset, clonotype counts were normalized to sorted cell number, after which true diversity and Gini coefficients were computed with the tcR R package. Repertoire sharing was quantified using the overlap coefficient calculated on TCRB nucleotide sequences. The table was pulled from immuneACCESS by TCRdb, which kept in-frame rearrangements only. Such tables lose some clones; where checked, under half of the loss comes from unresolved V genes, and the rest has no known cause. V, J and clone size were drawn from that table, and D and trimming were deduced from the DNA. The sample records about 160,000 clones, less than 10% of which are singletons. The ten most abundant clones make up approximately 0.5% of the sample.

The chain couples TRBV5-1 to TRBJ2-5; there is no confident call for the D gene. Specimen: central memory CD4+ T cells from blood. This receptor was taken from a man in his late teens or twenties with type 1 diabetes. Here the CDR3 is given as CASSPRGETQYF. The DNA is TGCGCCAGCAGCCCGCGAGGAGAGACCCAGTACTTC.